Described below is a single T cell receptor beta chain sequence and its context. CDR1 is LGHDT, CDR2 YNNKEL, per germline (reference sequence). V was shortened by 5 bases and J by 5 bases, with 9 bases between the two germline ends. This CDR3 has 12 amino acids. This record belongs to a study of blood T cell repertoires in COVID-19. The table came from immunoSEQ multiplex PCR; TCRdb's copy has only in-frame clones and leaves some out. The profile covers 250,000 or so clones, with roughly nine tenths appearing a single time and approximately 1.2% taken by the ten largest. The rearrangement links TRBV3-1 (or the pseudogene TRBV3-2) to TRBJ1-1, with D possibly being TRBD1 (5 bases). This sequence was found in a human donor in a cohort exposed to, infected with or recovered from COVID-19 (not recorded which). The donor label of this sample is uncertain. The sequenced sample was PBMCs or T cells enriched from blood (not recorded which). As DNA, the CDR3 is TGTGCCAGCAGCTCGACAGTTACTGAAGCTTTCTTT. It specifies CASSSTVTEAFF.